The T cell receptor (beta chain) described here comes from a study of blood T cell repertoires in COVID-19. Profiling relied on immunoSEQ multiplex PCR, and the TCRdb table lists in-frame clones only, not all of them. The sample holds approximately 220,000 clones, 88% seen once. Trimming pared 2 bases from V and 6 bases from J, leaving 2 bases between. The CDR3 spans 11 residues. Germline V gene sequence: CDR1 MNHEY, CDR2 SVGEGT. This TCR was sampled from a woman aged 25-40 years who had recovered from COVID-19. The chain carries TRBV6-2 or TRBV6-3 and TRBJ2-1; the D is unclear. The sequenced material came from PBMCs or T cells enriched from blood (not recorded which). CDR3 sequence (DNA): TGTGCCAGCAGTTACCGCAATGAGCAGTTCTTC. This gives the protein CASSYRNEQFF.